This passage covers 18 T cell receptor beta chains from one sample sequenced in a study of Ad26.COV2.S vaccination and SARS-CoV-2 variants. Documented treatment: 15 to 20 received Ad26.COV2.S at low or high dose, single or two shots; about 5 received placebo; per-sample allocation not given. The samples date from day 63 after the first vaccine or placebo injection. Sequencing used immunoSEQ multiplex PCR; TCRdb keeps in-frame clones, though not all of them. The top ten hold 2.5% to 3.5% of the sample, which has hundreds of thousands of clones, approximately 85% seen once. The sequences come from peripheral blood, collected in a trial of Ad26.COV2.S vaccine versus placebo. Receptors were obtained from a person between 18 and 60 years old who received the Ad26.COV2.S COVID-19 vaccine or a placebo.

This clone showed up just once. V gene TRBV5-1 combines with J gene TRBJ1-3; maybe TRBD1 (5 bases). Germline V gene data show CDR1 as SGHRS and CDR2 as YFSETQ. V was cut by 1 base and J by 0 bases, with 11 bases left in between. CDR3 length: 16 residues. In nucleotides, the CDR3 is TGCGCCAGCAGCTTGCAGGACGGACACTCTGGAAACACCATATATTTT. Amino acid sequence: CASSLQDGHSGNTIYF.

This clone has just one count. This may come from a read error, since a much larger clone is one base off. The rearrangement links TRBV12-3 or TRBV12-4 to TRBJ2-1; 7 bases are a match to TRBD1. The CDR3 length is 12 residues. CDR3 protein: CASNTGDNKQFF. DNA for the CDR3: TGTGCCAGTAACACAGGGGACAATAAGCAGTTCTTC.

The chain carries TRBV2 and TRBJ2-5; no clear D gene. This CDR3 is built from 13 residues. V was shortened by 4 bases and J by 5 bases, with 11 bases between the two germline ends. Germline V gene sequence: CDR1 SNHLY, CDR2 FYNNEI. The DNA of the CDR3 is TGTGCCAGCAGTGCCTCCTTTGGGGAGACCCAGTACTTC. Its translation: CASSASFGETQYF.

The rearrangement joins TRBV6-2 or TRBV6-3 to TRBJ2-3; the match to TRBD2 covers 10 bases. CDR1 is MNHEY, CDR2 SVGEGT, per germline. V was pared by 0 bases and J by 5 bases, with 17 bases of the junction left unmatched. This CDR3 comprises 20 residues. CDR3 loop: CASSYSETGLASKDGDTQYF. As DNA, the CDR3 is TGTGCCAGCAGTTACTCGGAAACGGGACTAGCGTCAAAGGATGGAGATACGCAGTATTTT.

Note on this clone: This sample also contains other DNA sequences that code for the same CDR3. The genes are TRBV18 and TRBJ2-5; no clear D gene. Germline CDR1 and CDR2: KGHSH and LQKENI. CDR3 length: 12 residues. With 2 bases removed from V and 4 bases from J, the gap between germline ends came to 5 bases. The CDR3: CASSPGSETQYF. In DNA, the CDR3 is TGTGCCAGCTCACCAGGGTCAGAGACCCAGTACTTC. Full variable domain (missing parts from reference TRBV18 and TRBJ2-5): NAGVMQNPRHLVRRRGQEARLRCSPMKGHSHVYWYRQLPEEGLKFMVYLQKENIIDESGMPKERFSAEFPKEGPSILRIQQVVRGDSAAYFCASSPGSETQYFGPGTRLLVL.

V gene TRBV11-2 combines with J gene TRBJ2-7; a possible D gene is TRBD1 (5 bases). Trimming pared 2 bases from V and 4 bases from J, leaving 9 bases between. CDR1 is SGHAT and CDR2 is FQNNGV in the germline V gene. The CDR3 sequence is 13 residues long. The CDR3 region is CASSLRTLYEQYF. The CDR3 DNA reads TGTGCCAGCAGCTTAAGGACACTGTACGAGCAGTACTTC.

This chain connects TRBV19 to TRBJ2-5, with D possibly being TRBD1 or TRBD2 (6 bases each). V lost 3 bases and J 5 bases, leaving 13 bases between the germline ends. The CDR3 has 14 residues. Per the germline V gene, CDR1 is LNHDA and CDR2 is SQIVND (reference sequence). CDR3: CASSIRGDIETQYF. CDR3 sequence (DNA): TGTGCCAGTAGTATCCGCGGGGACATTGAGACCCAGTACTTC.

The chain is built from TRBV2 and TRBJ2-7; D perhaps matches TRBD1 (5 bases). Trimming took 6 bases from V and 6 from J, leaving 15 bases between them. From germline, CDR1 is SNHLY and CDR2 FYNNEI. This CDR3 region has 13 residues. CDR3 sequence reads: CASSAKLTGEQYF. In nucleotides, the CDR3 is TGTGCCAGCAGCGCAAAGTTAACAGGCGAGCAGTACTTC. The variable domain in full, with the rest retrieved from reference TRBV2 and TRBJ2-7, is EPEVTQTPSHQVTQMGQEVILRCVPISNHLYFYWYRQILGQKVEFLVSFYNNEISEKSEIFDDQFSVERPDGSNFTLKIRSTKLEDSAMYFCASSAKLTGEQYFGPGTRLTVT.

The rearrangement links TRBV6-5 to TRBJ2-7, with 9 bases fitting TRBD1. Unmatched junction bases numbered 5, after V lost 2 bases and J lost 3 bases. The CDR3 contains 15 residues. Per the germline V gene, CDR1 is MNHEY and CDR2 is SVGAGI. The CDR3, as DNA: TGTGCCAGCAGTTACACCCGGACAGGGGTCTACGAGCAGTACTTC. Its translation is CASSYTRTGVYEQYF.

The V and J genes are TRBV6-6 and TRBJ2-5, with D possibly matching TRBD1 (6 bases). The CDR3 spans 14 residues. Trimming shortened V by 6 bases and J by 5 bases, and 16 bases separated the two germline ends. The germline gives CDR1 MNHNY, CDR2 SVGAGI (reference sequence). The CDR3 spells CASSSTGHEETQYF. In DNA, the CDR3 is TGTGCCAGCAGCTCCACAGGGCACGAGGAGACCCAGTACTTC.

This chain uses TRBV4-3 with TRBJ2-7; 14 bases are a match to TRBD2. The length of the CDR3 is 16 residues. CDR1 is LGHNA and CDR2 is YSLEER in the germline V gene. V shed 3 bases, J shed 2 bases, and the junction held 3 bases outside the gene matches. DNA for the CDR3: TGCGCCAGCAGCCAGGGGACTAGCGGGAGCCCCTACGAGCAGTACTTC. Amino acid sequence: CASSQGTSGSPYEQYF.

V gene TRBV7-6 combines with J gene TRBJ1-4, with 7 bases matching TRBD1. This CDR3 is 15 amino acids long. CDR1 SGHVS and CDR2 FNYEAQ come from the germline V gene. V was pared by 4 bases and J by 1 base, with 3 bases of the junction left unmatched. The CDR3 loop reads CASSSRQGTNEKLFF. DNA for the CDR3: TGTGCCAGCAGCTCAAGACAGGGAACTAATGAAAAACTGTTTTTT.

This chain connects TRBV29-1 to TRBJ1-5; D remains unclear. The germline V gene encodes CDR1 SQVTM and CDR2 ANQGSEA. CDR3 size: 13 residues. V gave up 4 bases and J gave up 0 bases, with 7 bases separating them. CDR3 region: CSVVADSNQPQHF. In DNA form, the CDR3 reads TGCAGCGTTGTTGCGGATAGCAATCAGCCCCAGCATTTT.

This clone has just one count. The rearrangement joins TRBV11-2 to TRBJ2-5, with D perhaps matching TRBD1 (6 bases). This CDR3 is 14 amino acids long. CDR1 is SGHAT and CDR2 is FQNNGV in the germline V gene. V was cut by 5 bases and J by 1 base, with 11 bases left in between. CDR3 DNA: TGTGCCAGCAGCCCAGACAGGCCCCAAGAGACCCAGTACTTC. Translating it yields CASSPDRPQETQYF.

The chain couples TRBV6-6 to TRBJ2-3; 9 bases match TRBD1. V gave up 4 bases and J gave up 1 base; unmatched junction bases: 6. The CDR3 has 16 amino acids. The V gene's germline CDR1 is MNHNY and CDR2 SVGAGI (reference sequence). CDR3 in DNA: TGTGCCAGCAGTTCCCCACGGACAGGGGGCACAGATACGCAGTATTTT. Protein sequence: CASSSPRTGGTDTQYF.

This chain joins TRBV19 and TRBJ2-7; 11 bases map to TRBD2. Germline trimming cut 6 bases from V and 3 bases from J; bases unmatched to any gene: 10. The CDR3 covers 16 residues. CDR1 and CDR2 from the germline V gene are LNHDA and SQIVND (reference sequence). The CDR3 is CASSPSLAGEIYEQYF. The CDR3 bases are TGTGCCAGTAGCCCCTCACTAGCGGGAGAGATCTACGAGCAGTACTTC.

This sequence joins TRBV5-1 and TRBJ2-2; no clear D gene. There are 13 residues in the CDR3. V was pared by 7 bases and J by 1 base, with 8 bases between. The germline V gene encodes CDR1 SGHRS and CDR2 YFSETQ. CDR3 amino acids: CASRPRNTGELFF. The CDR3 DNA follows: TGCGCCAGCCGTCCTAGGAACACCGGGGAGCTGTTTTTT.

The gene calls are TRBV7-9 and TRBJ1-1; D is ambiguous. The CDR3 has 12 residues. Trimming removed 5 bases at V and 1 base at J, with 5 bases between. Germline lookup yields CDR1 SEHNR and CDR2 FQNEAQ (reference sequence). The CDR3 loop is CASSRANTEAFF. The CDR3 bases are TGTGCCAGCAGCCGGGCGAACACTGAAGCTTTCTTT. Full variable domain (rest looked up from reference TRBV7-9 and TRBJ1-1): DTGVSQNPRHKITKRGQNVTFRCDPISEHNRLYWYRQTLGQGPEFLTYFQNEAQLEKSRLLSDRFSAERPKGSFSTLEIQRTEQGDSAMYLCASSRANTEAFFGQGTRLTVV.